This is a list of T cell receptor beta chains from one sample in a study of beta chain features in type 1 diabetes. The repertoire was sequenced with immunoSEQ multiplex PCR; TCRdb's copy has only in-frame clones and lacks some. The profile covers roughly 260,000 clones, with approximately 20% appearing a single time and 0.025% to 0.035% taken by the ten largest. Sample: naive CD4+ T cells from blood. These receptors were obtained from a woman in her 40s with type 1 diabetes. The CDR3 runs from the conserved cysteine through the conserved F or W. D genes are given only for firm matches. Rows give clone size only sometimes, using once, few, many, or a class for an expanded clone.

len	j_gene	d_gene	v_gene	abundance	CDR3aa	CDR3nt
15	TRBJ2-5	.	TRBV6-5	.	CASRAGPGGQETQYF	TGTGCCAGCAGAGCTGGCCCGGGTGGGCAAGAGACCCAGTACTTC
16	TRBJ2-7	.	TRBV27	.	CASSLSDRDSSYEQYF	TGTGCCAGCAGTTTGTCGGACAGAGATAGCTCCTACGAGCAGTACTTC
16	TRBJ2-5	TRBD1	TRBV28	.	CASSFHGGGQGETQYF	TGTGCCAGCAGTTTTCATGGAGGCGGACAGGGAGAGACCCAGTACTTC
14	TRBJ2-5	.	TRBV29-1	few	CSVGPGLHEETQYF	TGCAGCGTTGGCCCGGGACTCCACGAGGAGACCCAGTACTTC
13	TRBJ2-7	.	TRBV27	.	CASSLSKGDEQYF	TGTGCCAGCAGTTTATCCAAAGGGGACGAGCAGTACTTC
14	TRBJ1-5	TRBD1	TRBV5-1	few	CASSTGTGGQPQHF	TGCGCCAGCAGCACCGGGACAGGGGGGCAGCCCCAGCATTTT
16	TRBJ2-5	TRBD1	TRBV11-2	.	CASSTMGTGWLETQYF	TGTGCCAGCAGCACCATGGGGACAGGGTGGTTGGAGACCCAGTACTTC
12	TRBJ2-4	TRBD1	TRBV30	.	CAWSGNPGQWYF	TGTGCCTGGAGTGGAAACCCGGGACAGTGGTACTTC
12	TRBJ1-1	.	TRBV30	few	CAWRQEFLRAFF	TGTGCCTGGAGACAGGAGTTCCTGCGGGCTTTCTTT
15	TRBJ2-2	TRBD1	TRBV4-3	.	CASSQVPRGPGELFF	TGCGCCAGCAGCCAAGTTCCCAGGGGGCCCGGGGAGCTGTTTTTT
12	TRBJ2-3	.	TRBV28	few	CASNRQTDTQYF	TGTGCCAGCAACAGACAGACAGATACGCAGTATTTT
14	TRBJ2-7	.	TRBV9	few	CASSVSSLSYEQYF	TGTGCCAGCAGCGTATCTAGTCTCTCCTACGAGCAGTACTTC
14	TRBJ2-1	.	TRBV28	.	CASSMDNPYNEQFF	TGTGCCAGCAGTATGGACAACCCCTACAATGAGCAGTTCTTC
15	TRBJ2-3	TRBD2	TRBV28	once	CASSLGLAGVDTQYF	TGTGCCAGCAGCCTGGGACTAGCGGGGGTCGATACGCAGTATTTT
14	TRBJ2-5	.	TRBV7-2	few	CASSPPRRSETQYF	TGTGCCAGCAGCCCCCCCCGCCGGTCAGAGACCCAGTACTTC
15	TRBJ2-2	TRBD2	TRBV27	.	CASSYGLAGTGELFF	TGTGCCAGCAGCTACGGACTAGCGGGGACCGGGGAGCTGTTTTTT
15	TRBJ2-1	TRBD2	TRBV18	few	CASSPGSGVYNEQFF	TGTGCCAGCTCCCCCGGTAGCGGGGTTTACAATGAGCAGTTCTTC
14	TRBJ2-3	TRBD2	TRBV9	.	CASRKRGDTDTQYF	TGTGCCAGCAGGAAGCGGGGGGACACAGATACGCAGTATTTT
14	TRBJ2-2	.	TRBV5-4	.	CASSPSSNTGELFF	TGTGCCAGCAGCCCGTCCAGTAACACCGGGGAGCTGTTTTTT
15	TRBJ1-2	TRBD1	TRBV9	.	CASSALGQGGNGYTF	TGTGCCAGCAGCGCCCTTGGACAGGGTGGGAATGGCTACACCTTC
14	TRBJ2-3	TRBD2	TRBV7-3	.	CASSLMLAEDTQYF	TGTGCCAGCAGCTTAATGCTAGCGGAGGATACGCAGTATTTT
15	TRBJ1-2	TRBD1	TRBV14	few	CASSLSGTGAHGYTF	TGTGCCAGCAGCCTTTCCGGGACAGGGGCTCATGGCTACACCTTC
15	TRBJ1-4	TRBD1	TRBV25-1	.	CASSDPTGAGRKLFF	TGTGCCAGCAGTGACCCTACAGGGGCCGGGAGAAAACTGTTTTTT
12	TRBJ2-3	TRBD2	TRBV28	.	CASGGGKDTQYF	TGTGCCAGCGGGGGGGGTAAAGATACGCAGTATTTT
14	TRBJ1-1	.	TRBV6-1	.	CASPESGGNTEAFF	TGTGCCAGTCCCGAGTCGGGGGGGAACACTGAAGCTTTCTTT
15	TRBJ2-1	.	TRBV21-1	few	CASSAWTGRYNEQFF	TGTGCCAGCAGCGCTTGGACAGGGCGATACAATGAGCAGTTCTTC
12	TRBJ2-7	.	TRBV30	.	CAWRTEDYEQYF	TGTGCCTGGAGGACAGAAGACTACGAGCAGTACTTC
20	TRBJ1-5	.	TRBV4-3	few	CASSPTFPRLTGYSNQPQHF	TGCGCCAGCAGCCCCACATTTCCCCGCTTGACAGGCTATAGCAATCAGCCCCAGCATTTT
14	TRBJ2-7	.	TRBV7-2	once	CASSARQVSYEQYF	TGTGCCAGCAGCGCCCGACAGGTCTCCTACGAGCAGTACTTC
13	TRBJ1-6	.	TRBV6-5	.	CASARLRDSPLHF	TGTGCCAGCGCGAGGCTGAGGGATTCACCCCTCCACTTT
20	TRBJ2-1	TRBD2	TRBV11-2	once	CASSLDWTSGSKMAYNEQFF	TGTGCCAGCAGCTTAGATTGGACTAGCGGGAGCAAAATGGCCTACAATGAGCAGTTCTTC
14	TRBJ1-1	TRBD1	TRBV5-6	few	CASSSGTGITEAFF	TGTGCCAGCAGCTCCGGGACAGGGATTACTGAAGCTTTCTTT
14	TRBJ2-3	.	TRBV19	.	CASSIVRAADTQYF	TGTGCCAGTAGTATAGTCAGGGCCGCAGATACGCAGTATTTT
11	TRBJ2-5	.	TRBV20-1	few	CSANPEETQYF	TGCAGTGCTAATCCCGAAGAGACCCAGTACTTC
14	TRBJ2-5	.	TRBV7-2	.	CASSFTTPLETQYF	TGTGCCAGCAGCTTCACGACACCTCTGGAGACCCAGTACTTC
14	TRBJ1-1	TRBD1	TRBV7-2	few	CASTRDRENTEAFF	TGTGCCAGCACCCGGGACAGGGAGAACACTGAAGCTTTCTTT
11	TRBJ1-2	.	TRBV28	.	CASSTRGGYTF	TGTGCCAGCAGTACGAGGGGGGGCTACACCTTC
12	TRBJ2-5	TRBD2	TRBV28	.	CASSYSGGTQYF	TGTGCCAGCAGTTATAGCGGGGGGACCCAGTACTTC
13	TRBJ1-1	.	TRBV30	few	CAWSRTGNTEAFF	TGTGCCTGGAGTAGGACTGGGAACACTGAAGCTTTCTTT
16	TRBJ2-7	TRBD1	TRBV5-1	.	CASSVSGTASSYEQYF	TGCGCCAGCAGCGTATCCGGGACAGCGAGCTCCTACGAGCAGTACTTC
13	TRBJ2-5	.	TRBV19	.	CASSDQRAETQYF	TGTGCCAGTAGCGACCAGCGGGCAGAGACCCAGTACTTC
14	TRBJ1-5	.	TRBV7-2	.	CASTFVDKDQPQHF	TGTGCCAGCACCTTCGTCGACAAGGATCAGCCCCAGCATTTT
14	TRBJ2-2	.	TRBV11-1	few	CASSPTDNTGELFF	TGTGCCAGCAGCCCGACAGACAACACCGGGGAGCTGTTTTTT
17	TRBJ2-1	TRBD2	TRBV30	.	CAWRPSPGLAIYNEQFF	TGTGCCTGGAGACCCTCTCCGGGACTAGCGATATACAATGAGCAGTTCTTC
16	TRBJ2-2	TRBD1	TRBV5-1	.	CASSPGQGTNTGELFF	TGCGCCAGCAGCCCCGGACAGGGGACCAACACCGGGGAGCTGTTTTTT
12	TRBJ2-5	.	TRBV18	few	CASSYYQETQYF	TGTGCCAGCTCGTACTACCAAGAGACCCAGTACTTC
14	TRBJ2-3	TRBD2	TRBV29-1	.	CSVESGEGTDTQYF	TGCAGCGTTGAATCGGGGGAGGGGACAGATACGCAGTATTTT
15	TRBJ1-1	.	TRBV2	.	CASSELGQQNTEAFF	TGTGCCAGCAGTGAGTTAGGACAGCAGAACACTGAAGCTTTCTTT
14	TRBJ2-7	TRBD1	TRBV2	.	CASSLRTGQGEQYF	TGTGCCAGCAGTCTAAGGACAGGGCAGGGCGAGCAGTACTTC
14	TRBJ1-2	.	TRBV5-6	.	CASSPTGTNYGYTF	TGTGCCAGCAGCCCAACGGGAACCAACTATGGCTACACCTTC
15	TRBJ1-5	.	TRBV30	.	CAWGQEGRSNQPQHF	TGTGCCTGGGGGCAAGAGGGCAGGAGCAATCAGCCCCAGCATTTT
12	TRBJ2-4	.	TRBV29-1	few	CSVEGPGGIQYF	TGCAGCGTTGAAGGGCCGGGTGGGATTCAGTACTTC
12	TRBJ2-5	.	TRBV5-1	few	CASSPEGETQYF	TGCGCCAGCAGCCCCGAGGGAGAGACCCAGTACTTC
12	TRBJ1-3	.	TRBV30	few	CAWNRAGNTIYF	TGTGCCTGGAACAGGGCAGGAAACACCATATATTTT
15	TRBJ1-1	.	TRBV25-1	few	CASSDLGGGYAEAFF	TGTGCCAGCAGTGATCTTGGAGGAGGGTACGCTGAAGCTTTCTTT